Presented here are 25 T cell receptor beta chains from one specimen sequenced in a study of blood T cell repertoires in COVID-19 (dated by TCRdb to about 2020). To prepare the library, the immunoSEQ multiplex PCR assay was applied. TCRdb limited this immuneACCESS table to in-frame rearrangements with V and J called. A share of clones is missing; checked studies link under half to unresolved V genes, and the rest is unexplained. Within this sample are 250,000 to 300,000 clones, with about 88% of them counted one time only. Around 13% of the sample belongs to the ten largest clones. Sequenced input: peripheral blood. The receptors shown here come from a woman aged 60 to 75 with acute or convalescent COVID-19.

The chain uses TRBV18 and TRBJ2-1, with 7 bases that match TRBD1. The CDR3 is 12 amino acids. Looked up from germline, CDR1 is KGHSH and CDR2 is LQKENI. V lost 4 bases to trimming and J lost 9 bases; unmatched junction nucleotides: 3. The CDR3: CASSRDRIEQFF. CDR3 bases: TGTGCCAGCTCACGGGACAGAATTGAGCAGTTCTTC.

This clone has a single count. V usage is TRBV15 and J usage is TRBJ1-3; TRBD1 is a possible D gene (5 bases). Trimming took 0 bases from V and 3 from J, leaving 9 bases between them. Per germline, CDR1 LNHNV and CDR2 YYDKDF (reference sequence). This CDR3 is 15 amino acids long. The CDR3 bases are TGTGCCACCAGCAGAGATAGGACAAGTGGAAACACCATATATTTT. Its translation: CATSRDRTSGNTIYF.

The rearrangement uses TRBV30 and TRBJ2-5; maybe TRBD2 (5 bases). The CDR3 totals 12 residues. V was cut by 3 bases and J by 5 bases, with 10 bases left in between. Germline V CDR1 and CDR2: GTSNPN, SVGIG (reference sequence). The CDR3, as DNA: TGTGCCTGGAGCGCCTCGGGGGAGACCCAGTACTTC. Protein sequence: CAWSASGETQYF.

This clone was seen only once. The chain carries TRBV12-3 or TRBV12-4 and TRBJ2-7, with a possible D match to TRBD1 (6 bases). V was shortened by 3 bases and J by 2 bases, with 8 bases between the two germline ends. This CDR3 spans 13 amino acids. The CDR3 is CASSLDRPYEQYF. The CDR3 region has the DNA TGTGCCAGCAGTTTGGACAGACCCTACGAGCAGTACTTC.

The V call is TRBV14, the J call TRBJ2-3; 11 bases line up with TRBD2. The CDR3 covers 17 residues. Trimming took 4 bases from V and 1 from J; bases not matched to a gene: 7. Germline V gives CDR1 SGHDN, CDR2 FVKESK. The CDR3 DNA reads TGTGCCAGCAGCCGAGAAGGGGGACTAGCGGGCACAGATACGCAGTATTTT. This encodes CASSREGGLAGTDTQYF.

Comments on this clone: Compared with germline, one end of the junction differs, possibly owing to a read error. The genes are TRBV27 and TRBJ1-6, with TRBD1 matching 7 bases. Per germline, CDR1 MNHEY and CDR2 SMNVEV (reference sequence). The CDR3 runs 17 residues. The CDR3 region is CASRLYRGSSYNSPLHF. Written as DNA, the CDR3 is TGTGCCAGCAGATTATACAGGGGAAGCTCCTATAATTCACCCCTCCACTTT.

The table lists this clone with a count of one. The rearrangement links TRBV19 to TRBJ1-2, with 7 bases lining up with TRBD1. The V gene's germline CDR1 is LNHDA and CDR2 SQIVND (reference sequence). The CDR3 covers 15 residues. V dropped 1 base and J dropped 2; count of bases not matched to a gene: 4. CDR3 sequence reads: CASSIVAGQNYGYTF. CDR3 nucleotides: TGTGCCAGTAGTATAGTAGCGGGACAGAACTATGGCTACACCTTC.

The sample holds a few counts of this clone. The rearrangement joins TRBV9 to TRBJ1-2, with 7 bases aligning to TRBD1. The CDR3 is 13 residues long. CDR1 and CDR2 (germline): SGDLS, YYNGEE. V dropped 4 bases and J dropped 3; count of bases not matched to a gene: 3. CDR3 nucleotides: TGTGCCAGCAGCCTTACAGGGGACTATGGCTACACCTTC. Translated, it gives CASSLTGDYGYTF. The full variable domain, rest sourced from reference TRBV9 and TRBJ1-2, is DSGVTQTPKHLITATGQRVTLRCSPRSGDLSVYWYQQSLDQGLQFLIQYYNGEERAKGNILERFSAQQFPDLHSELNLSSLELGDSALYFCASSLTGDYGYTFGSGTRLTVV.

CDR3 protein: CASSLGRGPDTQYF. The CDR3 DNA reads TGTGCCAGCAGCTTGGGCAGGGGGCCAGATACGCAGTATTTT. V and J are TRBV5-4 and TRBJ2-3, with TRBD1 matching 8 bases. CDR3 length equals 14 residues. V lost 0 bases to trimming and J lost 4 bases; unmatched junction nucleotides: 1. The germline gives CDR1 SGHNT, CDR2 YYREEE (reference sequence).

The chain is built from TRBV6-4 and TRBJ2-3, with D perhaps TRBD1 (6 bases). CDR1 is MRHNA, CDR2 SNTAGT, per germline. Trimming stripped 0 bases from V and 4 bases from J, with 11 bases between. This CDR3 contains 15 residues. The CDR3, as DNA: TGTGCCAGCAGTGACTCCAGGGGCGGCGCAGATACGCAGTATTTT. This encodes CASSDSRGGADTQYF.

The J gene is TRBJ2-7, the V gene TRBV4-2; 9 nucleotides agree with TRBD1. From germline, CDR1 is LGHNA and CDR2 YNFKEQ. With V trimmed by 5 bases and J by 5 bases, 7 bases remained unmatched. This CDR3 region has 14 residues. The CDR3, as DNA: TGTGCCAGCAGCGTGGGGACAGGGCTTAACGAGCAGTACTTC. It specifies CASSVGTGLNEQYF.

The chain recombines TRBV7-3 with TRBJ2-1; 13 bases fit TRBD2. The V gene end was trimmed by 4 bases and the J gene end by 9 bases; junction bases not matched to a gene: 9. The CDR3 covers 16 residues. Germline lookup yields CDR1 SGHTA and CDR2 FQGTGA. DNA for the CDR3: TGTGCCAGCAGCTACACTAGCGGGGGGGCCAGTCCTGAGCAGTTCTTC. It encodes CASSYTSGGASPEQFF. The full variable domain, completed using reference TRBV7-3 and TRBJ2-1, is GAGVSQTPSNKVTEKGKYVELRCDPISGHTALYWYRQSLGQGPEFLIYFQGTGAADDSGLPNDRFFAVRPEGSVSTLKIQRTERGDSAVYLCASSYTSGGASPEQFFGPGTRLTVL.

J is TRBJ1-5 and V is TRBV5-6; TRBD1 agrees at 7 bases. Germline lookup yields CDR1 SGHDT and CDR2 YYEEEE. Trimming cost V 2 bases and J 8 bases; bases outside gene matches: 7. This CDR3 is 14 amino acids long. The chain's CDR3 is CASSFWTGRKPQHF. The CDR3 DNA follows: TGTGCCAGCAGCTTTTGGACAGGACGGAAGCCCCAGCATTTT.

This clone was detected only once. This chain links TRBV28 with TRBJ1-5, with 10 bases lining up with TRBD1. This CDR3 is 16 amino acids long. Germline V gene data show CDR1 as MDHEN and CDR2 as SYDVKM. V was clipped by 4 bases and J by 3 bases; unmatched bases: 6. The DNA for the CDR3 is TGTGCCAGCAGTTCTAGGACAGGGGGATACAATCAGCCCCAGCATTTT. This sequence encodes CASSSRTGGYNQPQHF.

The chain uses TRBV4-3 and TRBJ1-1, with a tentative D call TRBD1 (6 bases). Germline values: CDR1 LGHNA, CDR2 YSLEER. The CDR3 covers 16 residues. The V gene lost 4 bases and the J gene lost 2 bases, with 17 bases spanning the gap. As DNA, the CDR3 is TGCGCCAGCAGCCGTAGACCGACAGGTCGAAACACTGAAGCTTTCTTT. This translates into CASSRRPTGRNTEAFF.

This sequence joins TRBV7-8 and TRBJ2-4, with TRBD2 matching 7 bases. The CDR3 sequence is 16 residues long. CDR1 and CDR2 from the germline V gene are SGHVS and FQNEAQ. After removal of 5 bases from V and 0 bases from J, the junction contained 7 bases not matched to a gene. The CDR3 reads CASSLTSSLAKNIQYF. As DNA, the CDR3 is TGTGCCAGCAGCCTGACTAGCTCATTAGCCAAAAACATTCAGTACTTC.

The V gene is TRBV6-2 or TRBV6-3, the J gene TRBJ2-3; 10 bases match TRBD2. Germline loops: CDR1 MNHEY, CDR2 SVGEGT. This CDR3 is 17 amino acids long. V shed 0 bases and J 0 bases; nucleotides not matched to a gene: 3. The chain's CDR3 is CASSYSTSGPSTDTQYF. The CDR3 nucleotides are TGTGCCAGCAGTTACTCGACTAGCGGGCCTAGCACAGATACGCAGTATTTT.

V is TRBV30 and J is TRBJ2-2; 11 bases are a match to TRBD2. Unmatched junction bases numbered 2, after V lost 2 bases and J lost 0 bases. The V gene's germline CDR1 is GTSNPN and CDR2 SVGIG (reference sequence). The CDR3 has 16 residues. The CDR3 spells CAWSPLAGANTGELFF. For the CDR3, the DNA is TGTGCCTGGAGTCCACTAGCGGGAGCGAACACCGGGGAGCTGTTTTTT.

This clone was detected once. This chain joins TRBV5-6 and TRBJ1-1; D unresolved. V was trimmed by 1 base and J by 4 bases, leaving 17 bases between them. Germline CDR1 is SGHDT and CDR2 is YYEEEE. The CDR3 is made up of 16 amino acids. CDR3 residues: CASSLSPQSVGTEAFF. In DNA form, the CDR3 reads TGTGCCAGCAGCTTGTCTCCGCAGAGCGTTGGCACTGAAGCTTTCTTT.

The rearrangement links TRBV27 to TRBJ2-7; 10 bases agree with TRBD2. The V and J ends lost 3 bases and 3 bases, in that order; junction bases with no gene match: 11. Germline CDR1 and CDR2: MNHEY and SMNVEV (reference sequence). There are 17 residues in the CDR3. The CDR3 protein is CASSFRGSGRTLYEQYF. The CDR3, as DNA: TGTGCCAGCAGTTTCCGGGGTAGCGGGAGGACCCTCTACGAGCAGTACTTC.

The chain couples TRBV7-9 to TRBJ2-5; 7 bases line up with TRBD1. Trimming at V came to 3 bases and at J to 3 bases, leaving 7 bases not matched to a gene. CDR1 is SEHNR, CDR2 FQNEAQ, per germline (reference sequence). This CDR3 contains 15 residues. The CDR3 spells CASSFHRDSKETQYF. In DNA form, the CDR3 reads TGTGCCAGCAGCTTTCACCGGGACAGTAAAGAGACCCAGTACTTC.

The rearrangement links TRBV11-3 to TRBJ2-2; tentative D call: TRBD1 (5 bases). From germline, CDR1 is SGHNT and CDR2 YENEEA. V lost 3 bases and J 7 bases, leaving 6 bases between the germline ends. The length of the CDR3 is 12 residues. CDR3 protein: CASSFRDGELFF. CDR3 nucleotide sequence: TGTGCCAGCAGCTTCAGGGACGGGGAGCTGTTTTTT. The full variable domain, rest sourced from reference TRBV11-3 and TRBJ2-2, is EAGVVQSPRYKIIEKKQPVAFWCNPISGHNTLYWYLQNLGQGPELLIRYENEEAVDDSQLPKDRFSAERLKGVDSTLKIQPAELGDSAVYLCASSFRDGELFFGEGSRLTVL.

This chain joins TRBV4-1 and TRBJ1-2; a weak D match, TRBD1 (5 bases). The length of the CDR3 is 14 residues. Germline loops: CDR1 MGHRA, CDR2 YSYEKL. The ends were cut back, 0 bases at V and 9 bases at J, with 14 bases in the middle. The DNA for the CDR3 is TGCGCCAGCAGCCAAGAATTGGCAGGGAATCGCTACACCTTC. This translates into CASSQELAGNRYTF.

The V gene is TRBV19, the J gene TRBJ2-7, with 7 bases identical to TRBD1. V shed 4 bases, J shed 6 bases, and the junction held 6 bases outside the gene matches. The CDR3 spans 13 residues. Looked up from germline, CDR1 is LNHDA and CDR2 is SQIVND (reference sequence). The chain's CDR3 is CASSTNPGGEQYF. Here the CDR3 DNA reads TGTGCCAGTAGTACCAACCCAGGGGGCGAGCAGTACTTC. Together with reference TRBV19 and TRBJ2-7, the CDR3 gives the full variable domain: DGGITQSPKYLFRKEGQNVTLSCEQNLNHDAMYWYRQDPGQGLRLIYYSQIVNDFQKGDIAEGYSVSREKKESFPLTVTSAQKNPTAFYLCASSTNPGGEQYFGPGTRLTVT.

This sequence joins TRBV30 and TRBJ1-1; tentatively, D is TRBD1 (5 bases). Trimming took off 8 bases at V and 4 bases at J, with 20 bases between the two ends. Per germline, CDR1 GTSNPN and CDR2 SVGIG (reference sequence). This CDR3 is 14 amino acids long. CDR3 DNA sequence: TGTGCCCGATCCGAAGGGGTTTTTGGCACTGAAGCTTTCTTT. Its translation is CARSEGVFGTEAFF.